These T cell receptor beta chains were read from a single sample in a study of T-cell reconstitution after alpha-beta-depleted transplantation in children. TCRdb re-derived calls from the PCR reads in MiXCR, one entry per CDR3 protein. The table has 25,000 to 30,000 distinct CDR3 sequences, roughly 5.7% seen once. Sample: PBMCs, mostly from graft donor cells, taken 180 days after TCRalphabeta/CD19-depleted stem cell transplant. These receptors were taken from a male patient aged 10 to 17 who had a stem cell transplant for acute myeloid leukemia, so the T cells may come from the graft donor. The CDR3 runs from the conserved cysteine through the conserved F or W. D genes are given only for firm matches. Some rows mark clone size as missing; the rest say once, few, many or name a class of expanded clone.

j_call	clone_size	d_call	v_call	cdr3_aa	cdr3_nt
TRBJ2-5	.	.	TRBV12-3/TRBV12-4	CASRSQAATQYF	TGTGCCAGCAGGTCCCAGGCGGCAACCCAGTACTTC
TRBJ2-7	many	.	TRBV7-8	CASSLAWGGTDEQYF	TGTGCCAGCAGCTTAGCATGGGGGGGCACGGACGAGCAGTACTTC
TRBJ2-1	.	TRBD2	TRBV10-3	CAISGLAGENEQFF	TGTGCCATCAGTGGCCTAGCGGGAGAGAATGAGCAGTTCTTC
TRBJ2-1	many	.	TRBV18	CASSPGAASSYNEQFF	TGTGCCAGCTCACCAGGGGCGGCAAGCTCCTACAATGAGCAGTTCTTC
TRBJ2-7	.	TRBD2	TRBV6-2/TRBV6-3	CASMGASGRRGTPYEQYF	TGTGCCAGCATGGGGGCTAGCGGGAGGAGGGGGACCCCCTACGAGCAGTACTTC
TRBJ2-1	many	.	TRBV7-9	CASQGPWGNEQFF	TGTGCCAGCCAGGGCCCCTGGGGGAATGAGCAGTTCTTC
TRBJ2-1	many	TRBD2	TRBV7-2	CASSSPTRTSGSDEQFF	TGTGCCAGCAGCTCGCCCACCCGGACTAGCGGGTCCGATGAGCAGTTCTTC
TRBJ2-7	many	.	TRBV28	CASSLSGVGGLYEQYF	TGTGCCAGCAGTTTATCGGGGGTGGGGGGCCTCTACGAGCAGTACTTC
TRBJ2-2	many	.	TRBV3-1	CASSQGTKPKPGELFF	TGTGCCAGCAGCCAAGGGACTAAACCCAAACCCGGGGAGCTGTTTTTT
TRBJ1-5	many	.	TRBV28	CASSLIDGWSQHF	TGTGCCAGCAGTTTAATTGACGGCTGGTCCCAGCATTTT
TRBJ2-4	few	TRBD2	TRBV4-1	CASSQGGGSGAKNIQYF	TGCGCCAGCAGCCAAGGGGGCGGGAGCGGGGCCAAAAACATTCAGTACTTC
TRBJ2-4	many	.	TRBV6-5	CASSPGPLKNIQYF	TGTGCCAGCAGTCCGGGACCCCTCAAAAACATTCAGTACTTC
TRBJ1-2	many	.	TRBV20-1	CSAPRLGLNYGYTF	TGCAGTGCTCCCCGGTTGGGCTTAAACTATGGCTACACCTTC
TRBJ1-3	many	.	TRBV20-1	CSAGGTIAGNTIYF	TGCAGTGCTGGCGGGACAATCGCGGGAAACACCATATATTTT
TRBJ1-2	many	.	TRBV4-2	CASSQGGGGLTFNYGYTF	TGTGCCAGCAGCCAAGGCGGGGGCGGGTTAACTTTTAACTATGGCTACACCTTC
TRBJ2-2	many	.	TRBV29-1	CSVQGWGRGRTGELFF	TGCAGCGTCCAAGGGTGGGGCAGGGGGAGGACCGGGGAGCTGTTTTTT
TRBJ2-1	few	.	TRBV28	CASSLWGQGVNEQFF	TGTGCCAGCAGTTTATGGGGCCAGGGTGTCAATGAGCAGTTCTTC
TRBJ2-1	many	.	TRBV7-3	CASSSRGRSSYNEQFF	TGTGCCAGCAGCTCCCGCGGCCGGAGCTCCTACAATGAGCAGTTCTTC